This entry is about one TCR beta chain. Its target is not known. The V segment lost 6 bases and the J segment 1 base; nucleotides outside the gene matches: 0. The CDR3 contains 13 residues. Germline lookup yields CDR1 MDHEN and CDR2 SYDVKM. The record originates from a study of CD8+ T cells in alopecia areata. Obtained from alopecia areata patients were lesional scalp punch biopsies along with peripheral blood. Starting from PBMCs, sorting isolated CD4+ and CD8+ T cells. Broader study findings: Greater clonality was observed in lesional scalp samples, especially alopecia totalis/universalis, versus normal scalp. The study also sequences resident alphabeta T cells of normal skin in scalp samples.

Sequencing templates came from extracted RNA that was reverse transcribed into cDNA. Libraries were prepared by immunoSEQ multiplex PCR; TCRdb keeps only in-frame clonotypes and omits some of them. This repertoire shows almost 35,000 clones, roughly half found once; its top ten account for around two fifths. The TCR was taken from a human donor with alopecia areata. Source material: NKG2D-high CD8+ T cells sorted from blood. The chain employs TRBV28 and TRBJ1-1, with TRBD1 matching 9 bases. The CDR3 nucleotides read TGTGCCAGCAGACAGGGGGCGAACACTGAAGCTTTCTTT. This sequence encodes CASRQGANTEAFF.